Detailed here is one TCR beta chain. This receptor's antigen is unknown. Per-base qualities were not stored, and no clone one base away is much larger. V is shortened by 1 base, J by 5 bases, and the region joining them spans 14 bases. CDR3 length: 14 amino acids, cysteine to phenylalanine. Only CDR3 DNA remains: 42 bases, in frame from the first base. The germline V gene provides CDR1 SQVTM and CDR2 ANQGSEA. TCRbeta CDR3 sequencing was performed on sorted unstimulated T cells and on proliferating T cells recovered from mixed lymphocyte reactions. Fresh whole blood from more than 9 HLA-typed healthy donors served as the source for isolating PBMCs. The sample belongs to a study of siplizumab effects on memory and regulatory T cells (dated by TCRdb to between 2018 and 2021). In the study overall: The study examined how the anti-CD2 antibody siplizumab affects alloreactive T-cell subsets in allogeneic mixed lymphocyte reactions built from human PBMCs.

Receptor amplification or capture employed the immunoSEQ multiplex PCR assay. Roughly 10^5 TCR templates per sample were assayed on the deep sequencing platform. Genomic DNA extracted from sorted T cells was used for TCRbeta CDR3 sequencing. The published analysis was carried out like this. The R programming language was used for the clonal analysis of the TCRbeta CDR3 data. Comparing unstimulated samples against CFSE-low samples taken after the reaction was how alloreactive CD4+ and CD8+ clones were defined. Regulatory or non-regulatory origin was assigned to alloreactive CD4+ clones by matching of sequences to sorted unstimulated Treg and non-Treg repertoires. The clones in this table, taken by TCRdb from immuneACCESS, are in-frame only. Not every clone is retained; where verified, under half of the shortfall comes from an unresolved V gene, and the cause of the rest is unknown. V, J and clone size were drawn from that table, and D and trimming were deduced from the DNA. The table for this sample lists some 87,000 clones; just under 90% of them were counted only once. The ten top clones hold about 15% of the sample.

Study-wide conclusions, independent of this receptor: The suppressive function of proliferating Tregs from siplizumab cultures was not functionally confirmed. Unstimulated naive T cells appeared to be more diverse than memory T cells, and naive cells seemed to make a substantial contribution to the alloresponse. The cumulative frequency of alloreactive sequences that could be traced back to unstimulated CD4+ memory T cells was significantly reduced by siplizumab. Among mappable alloreactive CD4+ clones, the Treg-derived fraction averaged about 75% with siplizumab versus 25% to 30% in control reactions. Because sequences below about 10^-5 frequency were poorly captured, only a minor fraction of alloreactive clones could be mapped to unstimulated subsets. About 80-96% of proliferating CD4+ or CD8+ clones could not be given a naive or memory phenotype.

The clonotype originates from a human donor in good health. The sequence joins TRBV29-1 to TRBJ1-1; confidence is insufficient to name the D gene. The sequenced sample was CD4+ T cells sorted from blood. The CDR3 region reads CSVEGPSMGTEAFF. DNA sequence: TGCAGCGTTGAAGGACCCTCGATGGGGACTGAAGCTTTCTTT.